A selection of T cell receptor beta chains follows, all from one sample in a study of cytomegalovirus exposure and HLA in healthy donors. Libraries were prepared by immunoSEQ multiplex PCR; TCRdb keeps only in-frame clonotypes and omits some of them. The table has about 52,000 clones, around three fifths seen once. Sequenced: PBMCs. These receptors came from a human donor in good health. CDR3s include the opening cysteine and the closing phenylalanine or tryptophan. D genes are given only for firm matches. Size is stated for part of the rows, as once, few or many counts, or as a class when the clone is expanded.

V gene	J gene	clone size	D gene	CDR3 DNA	CDR3 protein
TRBV11-2	TRBJ1-1	NA	NA	TGTGCCAGCAGCCCAACAGGGCCGAACACTGAAGCTTTCTTT	CASSPTGPNTEAFF
TRBV5-1	TRBJ1-4	NA	NA	TGCGCCAGCAGCTTCCGGGACTCTAATGAAAAACTGTTTTTT	CASSFRDSNEKLFF
TRBV28	TRBJ2-7	few	NA	TGTGCCAGCAGTCCTGTATCCCTACCCGAGCAGTACTTC	CASSPVSLPEQYF
TRBV30	TRBJ2-1	once	TRBD2	TGTGCCTGGAAATGGGGGCGGGGGGGCAATGAGCAGTTCTTC	CAWKWGRGGNEQFF
TRBV30	TRBJ1-1	NA	TRBD1	TGTGCCTGGAACCATGAGGGACAGGCCTTGAACACTGAAGCTTTCTTT	CAWNHEGQALNTEAFF
TRBV4-2	TRBJ2-1	NA	NA	TGTGCCAGCAGCCAAGATGTCGGAGGTGAGCAGTTCTTC	CASSQDVGGEQFF
TRBV6-5	TRBJ2-5	few	NA	TGTGCCAGCAGCAGAACAACAGGGAAACGAGAGACCCAGTACTTC	CASSRTTGKRETQYF
TRBV19	TRBJ1-6	NA	NA	TGTGCCAGTACAACAGGGAGGGTGTCTAATTCACCCCTCCACTTT	CASTTGRVSNSPLHF
TRBV5-1	TRBJ1-2	NA	NA	TGCGCCAGCAGGGACTCAGGACGAACTAACTATGGCTACACCTTC	CASRDSGRTNYGYTF
TRBV7-8	TRBJ2-7	NA	TRBD2	TGTGCCAGCAGCTTATATATCGGGGGGACTAGCGGGGGACGGTACGAGCAGTACTTC	CASSLYIGGTSGGRYEQYF
TRBV10-3	TRBJ1-2	NA	NA	TGTGCCATCAGCCTGGACGGAGGAGTAAGCACCTTC	CAISLDGGVSTF
TRBV18	TRBJ2-7	few	TRBD1	TGTGCCAGCTCCGGGGACAGAGACTACGAGCAGTACTTC	CASSGDRDYEQYF
TRBV5-6	TRBJ1-1	few	NA	TGTGCCAGCAGCTTGGGGCCTGAAGCTTTCTTT	CASSLGPEAFF
TRBV6-6	TRBJ2-7	NA	TRBD2	TGTGCCAGCAGTTCGGCGGGAGGGGGCTCCTACGAGCAGTACTTC	CASSSAGGGSYEQYF
TRBV7-7	TRBJ2-3	NA	TRBD2	TGTGCTAGCAGCCTCACTAGCGCCTCTGGCACAGATACGCAGTATTTT	CASSLTSASGTDTQYF
TRBV27	TRBJ2-1	NA	TRBD1	TGTGCCAGCAGGGATACGGGACAGAGGGGCTACAATGAGCAGTTCTTC	CASRDTGQRGYNEQFF
TRBV6-4	TRBJ2-3	few	TRBD2	TGTGCCAGCAGCCGAGCGGGGGCAACTAGCACAGATACGCAGTATTTT	CASSRAGATSTDTQYF
TRBV5-1	TRBJ2-3	NA	NA	TGCGCCAGCAATCAGGATTCTAGCACAGATACGCAGTATTTT	CASNQDSSTDTQYF
TRBV30	TRBJ1-2	few	NA	TGTGCCTGGACCCTGAGGGCTCGCTATGGCTACACCTTC	CAWTLRARYGYTF
TRBV30	TRBJ1-2	NA	NA	TGTGCCTGGAGTGACAGCAACTATGGCTACACCTTC	CAWSDSNYGYTF
TRBV29-1	TRBJ2-3	NA	TRBD1	TGCAGCGTCCGCCTGGGACAGAGAAGCACAGATACGCAGTATTTT	CSVRLGQRSTDTQYF
TRBV5-1	TRBJ1-4	NA	TRBD1	TGCGCCAGCAGCTTCTCCCGTCGGCAGGGGGTGGGCTATGAAAAACTGTTTTTT	CASSFSRRQGVGYEKLFF
TRBV30	TRBJ2-7	NA	NA	TGTGCCTGGGGGAGGAACGAGCAGTACTTC	CAWGRNEQYF
TRBV7-9	TRBJ2-5	once	NA	TGTTCCAGCAGCTTAGCTTCCCTCAGAAGGGGGCAAGAGACCCAGTACTTC	CSSSLASLRRGQETQYF
TRBV5-1	TRBJ2-3	NA	TRBD2	TGCGCCAGCAAGGTCGCGGGGGGGCCCGATACGCAGTATTTT	CASKVAGGPDTQYF
TRBV27	TRBJ1-2	NA	NA	TGTGCCAGCATCCCAAGTACCGGGGGTAACTATGGCTACACCTTC	CASIPSTGGNYGYTF
TRBV6-5	TRBJ2-7	few	TRBD1	TGTGCCAGCAGTCCTAGGACAGGTTTCGCCGAGCAGTACTTC	CASSPRTGFAEQYF
TRBV7-9	TRBJ1-2	NA	NA	TGTTCCAGCAGCCCCGTAAATTTTAACTATGGCTACACCTTC	CSSSPVNFNYGYTF
TRBV6-6	TRBJ1-1	NA	TRBD1	TGTGCCAGCAGGGACAGGGGGGGCGCTGAAGCTTTCTTT	CASRDRGGAEAFF
TRBV10-2	TRBJ2-1	few	NA	TGCGCCAGCAGTGAAAGCGGGCCTACCTACAATGAGCAGTTCTTC	CASSESGPTYNEQFF
TRBV6-5	TRBJ1-2	NA	TRBD1	TGTGCCAGCAGAGGACAGGGGAACTATGGCTACACCTTC	CASRGQGNYGYTF
TRBV6-6	TRBJ1-2	NA	NA	TGTGCCAGCAGCCGCGGACATTCCTATGGCTACACCTTC	CASSRGHSYGYTF
TRBV7-9	TRBJ1-1	few	NA	TGTGCCAGCAGCCCTACCTTTCCGGACACTGAAGCTTTCTTT	CASSPTFPDTEAFF
TRBV2	TRBJ1-6	few	TRBD1	TGTGCCAGCATCCCAGCCACAGGGGGAAATTCACCCCTCCACTTT	CASIPATGGNSPLHF
TRBV11-2	TRBJ2-1	medium-sized	TRBD1	TGTGCCAGCAGCTTAATGGGACAGGGGGCGTTGTTCTTC	CASSLMGQGALFF
TRBV19	TRBJ2-7	few	TRBD1	TGTGCCAGTAGTGCGGGGTCAGGGGGCATTGGACTCTACGAGCAGTACTTC	CASSAGSGGIGLYEQYF
TRBV18	TRBJ1-2	NA	TRBD1	TGTGCCAGCTCACCTACTCTGGACAGGTCAGGCTATGGCTACACCTTC	CASSPTLDRSGYGYTF
TRBV18	TRBJ1-1	NA	NA	TGTGCCAGCTCCCGGGACACGAACACTGAAGCTTTCTTT	CASSRDTNTEAFF
TRBV30	TRBJ2-4	few	NA	TGTGCCTGGAGCAGCGGCCTACAGGGATTGGAAAACATTCAGTACTTC	CAWSSGLQGLENIQYF
TRBV4-2	TRBJ2-1	NA	TRBD2	TGTGCCACCGGGACTAGCGGTCTTTACAATGAGCAGTTCTTC	CATGTSGLYNEQFF
TRBV9	TRBJ1-2	NA	NA	TGTGCCAGCAGCGCCGGGTGGGGGGGGGACTATGGCTACACCTTC	CASSAGWGGDYGYTF